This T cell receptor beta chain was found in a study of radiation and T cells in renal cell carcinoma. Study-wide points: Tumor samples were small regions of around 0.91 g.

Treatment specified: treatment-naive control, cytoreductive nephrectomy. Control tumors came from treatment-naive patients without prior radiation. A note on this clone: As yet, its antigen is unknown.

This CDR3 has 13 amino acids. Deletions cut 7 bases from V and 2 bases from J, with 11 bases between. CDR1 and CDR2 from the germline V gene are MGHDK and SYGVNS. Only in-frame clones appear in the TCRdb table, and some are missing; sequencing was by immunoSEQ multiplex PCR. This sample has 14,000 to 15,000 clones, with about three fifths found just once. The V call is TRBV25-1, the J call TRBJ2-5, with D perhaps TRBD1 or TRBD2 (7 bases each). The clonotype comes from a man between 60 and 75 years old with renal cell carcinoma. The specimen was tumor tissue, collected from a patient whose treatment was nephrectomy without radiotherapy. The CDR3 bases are TGTGCCAGCAACAGGGGAGGGCAAGAGACCCAGTACTTC. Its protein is CASNRGGQETQYF.